A few counts support the clone carrying this T cell receptor beta chain. Its antigen is unknown. The data originate from a study of blood T cells in healthy people across ages. About the study: Capture via template switching afforded approximately one barcoded beta molecule per two T cells. General study findings and limits: Roughly linearly, TCR beta diversity per million T cells fell as age increased. Unsorted PBMCs ruled out conclusive naive versus antigen-experienced comparison.

Looked up from germline, CDR1 is SGHAT and CDR2 is FQNNGV. The CDR3 runs to 20 residues. The junction had 15 bases not matched to a gene; V was cut back by 5 bases and J by 0 bases. The authors ran a second PCR of 7 to 11 cycles using a sample-barcoded 5' primer and a J-beta primer mix. Every molecule of cDNA carried a tag from a template-switch adaptor with 12 random nucleotides. In TCRdb, the 5' RACE reads were re-called with MiXCR into one record per CDR3 protein. This table holds over 1.5 million distinct CDR3 sequences, roughly 52% found once. The J gene is TRBJ1-4, the V gene TRBV11-2; TRBD1 matches 10 bases. The sample taken for sequencing was blood. This receptor was taken from a woman aged 40 to 55 in good health. The CDR3: CASSHDRGRPNYPTNEKLFF. The DNA for the CDR3 is TGTGCCAGCAGCCACGACAGGGGGCGACCGAACTACCCAACTAATGAAAAACTGTTTTTT.